Presented here are 3 T cell receptor beta chains from one specimen sequenced in a study of blood T cell repertoires in COVID-19. Assay: immunoSEQ multiplex PCR; the TCRdb copy retains only in-frame clones and omits some. The profile shows around 290,000 clones, approximately 88% of them singletons. What was sequenced was PBMCs or T cells enriched from blood (not recorded which). The receptor source for this set is a woman aged 40 to 50 who had recovered from COVID-19.

This rearrangement joins TRBV5-4 to TRBJ2-1; 10 bases match TRBD2. Germline CDR1 reads SGHNT; CDR2 reads YYREEE (reference sequence). The CDR3 consists of 15 residues. Losses at the gene ends were 1 base for V and 8 bases for J; bases not matched to a gene: 6. The CDR3 here is CASSLSGGAYDEQFF. DNA for the CDR3: TGTGCCAGCAGCTTGAGCGGGGGGGCGTACGATGAGCAGTTCTTC.

The chain combines TRBV14 with TRBJ2-2; a possible D gene is TRBD1 (5 bases). With 2 bases removed from V and 6 bases from J, the gap between germline ends came to 10 bases. This CDR3 comprises 14 residues. Germline V gene lookup returns CDR1 SGHDN and CDR2 FVKESK. Here the CDR3 reads CASSQTRAPGELFF. In DNA form, the CDR3 reads TGTGCCAGCAGCCAAACCAGGGCTCCCGGGGAGCTGTTTTTT.

The rearrangement joins TRBV27 to TRBJ1-2; TRBD1 aligns across 8 bases. Germline assignment: CDR1 MNHEY and CDR2 SMNVEV (reference sequence). The CDR3 extends over 15 amino acids. With 5 bases clipped from V and 2 bases from J, the junction kept 7 bases outside the gene matches. This CDR3 is CASSTRTGPNYGYTF. CDR3 nucleotide sequence: TGTGCCAGCAGTACCCGGACAGGGCCCAACTATGGCTACACCTTC.